These 7 T cell receptor beta chains originate from one sample sequenced in a study of blood T cell repertoires in COVID-19. The table came from immunoSEQ multiplex PCR; TCRdb's copy has only in-frame clones and leaves some out. The table records 75,000 or so clones, approximately 84% of them present only once. Sequenced input: peripheral blood. Source of these receptors: a man in his sixties with active or convalescent COVID-19.

The rearrangement joins TRBV5-8 to TRBJ1-6; perhaps TRBD1 as D (5 bases). The CDR3 has 15 amino acids. The germline V gene encodes CDR1 SGHTS and CDR2 YDEGEE. Trimming stripped 5 bases from V and 12 bases from J, with 21 bases between. The CDR3, as DNA: TGTGCCAGCAGACCGATTTCCGCAGGGCACCGACCCCTCCACTTT. Translation: CASRPISAGHRPLHF.

The genes are TRBV5-1 and TRBJ2-1; the D is unclear. The CDR3 is 14 amino acids. V was clipped by 4 bases and J by 1 base, with 9 bases between them. Germline V gene data show CDR1 as SGHRS and CDR2 as YFSETQ. CDR3 coding DNA: TGCGCCAGCAGCAATGACTTGTCCTACAATGAGCAGTTCTTC. Amino acids: CASSNDLSYNEQFF.

J is TRBJ1-4 and V is TRBV7-6, with a weak D call TRBD1 (6 bases). Trimming took 0 bases from V and 7 from J, leaving 12 bases between them. CDR1 and CDR2 from the germline V gene are SGHVS and FNYEAQ. This CDR3 is built from 15 residues. For the CDR3, the DNA is TGTGCCAGCAGCTTAGCCGGGACATTAATTGAAAAACTGTTTTTT. Translation: CASSLAGTLIEKLFF.

The V gene is TRBV5-1, the J gene TRBJ2-3; 7 bases fit TRBD2. J was trimmed by 1 base and V by 0 bases; bases with no gene match: 2. The germline CDR1 and CDR2 sequences are SGHRS and YFSETQ. This CDR3 region has 15 residues. The CDR3 reads CASSLGLAGTDTQYF. The CDR3 DNA follows: TGCGCCAGCAGCTTGGGTCTAGCGGGCACAGATACGCAGTATTTT.

J is TRBJ2-7 and V is TRBV5-6; TRBD2 matches at 9 bases. The V and J ends lost 0 bases and 2 bases, in that order; junction bases with no gene match: 3. The CDR3 length is 15 residues. Germline CDR1 reads SGHDT; CDR2 reads YYEEEE. The CDR3 is CASSLVVAGAYEQYF. CDR3 sequence (DNA): TGTGCCAGCAGCTTGGTGGTAGCGGGGGCCTACGAGCAGTACTTC.

For this clone: Other DNA sequences from this sample encode an identical CDR3 as well. The chain has TRBV9 and TRBJ1-2; 10 bases align to TRBD1. CDR3 size: 14 residues. Germline V CDR1 and CDR2: SGDLS, YYNGEE. After removal of 0 bases from V and 7 bases from J, the junction contained 3 bases not matched to a gene. Written as DNA, the CDR3 is TGTGCCAGCAGCGTAGGACAGGGGGCTGGTGGCTACACCTTC. It specifies CASSVGQGAGGYTF.

CDR3 sequence (DNA): TGTGCCAGCAGATCCCTCTCCGGCGAGCAGTACTTC. Encoded protein: CASRSLSGEQYF. The J gene is TRBJ2-7, the V gene TRBV9, with no clear D. The ends were cut back, 5 bases at V and 6 bases at J, with 12 bases in the middle. The CDR3 is 12 amino acids. Germline V gives CDR1 SGDLS, CDR2 YYNGEE.